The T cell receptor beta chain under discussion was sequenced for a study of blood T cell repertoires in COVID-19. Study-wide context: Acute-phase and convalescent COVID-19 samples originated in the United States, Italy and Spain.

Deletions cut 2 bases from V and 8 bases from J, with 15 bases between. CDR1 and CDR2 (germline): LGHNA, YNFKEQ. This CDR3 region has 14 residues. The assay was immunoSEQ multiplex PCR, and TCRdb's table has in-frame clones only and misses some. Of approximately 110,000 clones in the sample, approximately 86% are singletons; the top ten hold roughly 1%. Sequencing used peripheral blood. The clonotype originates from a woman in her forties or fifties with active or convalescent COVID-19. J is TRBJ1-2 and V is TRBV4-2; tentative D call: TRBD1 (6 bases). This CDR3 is CASSQYEGDGGYTF. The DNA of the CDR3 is TGTGCCAGCAGCCAATATGAGGGGGACGGGGGCTACACCTTC.